This T cell receptor beta chain originates from a study of vaccination effects on CD4 cells after COVID-19. TCRdb's copy holds only in-frame clones and misses some; the assay was immunoSEQ multiplex PCR. The data contain approximately 74,000 clones, approximately 75% of them seen just once; the ten biggest clones take up 2.5% to 3.5%. As regards this clone: Its antigen is not known.

Per the germline V gene, CDR1 is SGHDT and CDR2 is YYEEEE. The CDR3 extends over 12 amino acids. V shed 1 base and J shed 7 bases, with 6 bases lying between them. ViraFEST expansion of antigen-specific CD4+ T cells with viral peptide pools preceded sequencing. Subsequent to roughly 9 days of culture, CD4+ T cells were isolated. Vaccine recipients lacked prior SARS-CoV-2 infection and had negative nucleocapsid antibodies. The authors exchanged half the medium for IL-2 medium on days 3 and 7. This rearrangement joins TRBV5-6 to TRBJ1-5, with D unclear. The sequencing used CD4+ T cells from PBMCs cultured with HCoV-NL63 spike peptides, collected before COVID-19 vaccination. The origin of this receptor is a human donor who received a COVID-19 vaccine. The CDR3 DNA follows: TGTGCCAGCAGCTTGCTCGCCCAGCCCCAGCATTTT. Its translation: CASSLLAQPQHF.